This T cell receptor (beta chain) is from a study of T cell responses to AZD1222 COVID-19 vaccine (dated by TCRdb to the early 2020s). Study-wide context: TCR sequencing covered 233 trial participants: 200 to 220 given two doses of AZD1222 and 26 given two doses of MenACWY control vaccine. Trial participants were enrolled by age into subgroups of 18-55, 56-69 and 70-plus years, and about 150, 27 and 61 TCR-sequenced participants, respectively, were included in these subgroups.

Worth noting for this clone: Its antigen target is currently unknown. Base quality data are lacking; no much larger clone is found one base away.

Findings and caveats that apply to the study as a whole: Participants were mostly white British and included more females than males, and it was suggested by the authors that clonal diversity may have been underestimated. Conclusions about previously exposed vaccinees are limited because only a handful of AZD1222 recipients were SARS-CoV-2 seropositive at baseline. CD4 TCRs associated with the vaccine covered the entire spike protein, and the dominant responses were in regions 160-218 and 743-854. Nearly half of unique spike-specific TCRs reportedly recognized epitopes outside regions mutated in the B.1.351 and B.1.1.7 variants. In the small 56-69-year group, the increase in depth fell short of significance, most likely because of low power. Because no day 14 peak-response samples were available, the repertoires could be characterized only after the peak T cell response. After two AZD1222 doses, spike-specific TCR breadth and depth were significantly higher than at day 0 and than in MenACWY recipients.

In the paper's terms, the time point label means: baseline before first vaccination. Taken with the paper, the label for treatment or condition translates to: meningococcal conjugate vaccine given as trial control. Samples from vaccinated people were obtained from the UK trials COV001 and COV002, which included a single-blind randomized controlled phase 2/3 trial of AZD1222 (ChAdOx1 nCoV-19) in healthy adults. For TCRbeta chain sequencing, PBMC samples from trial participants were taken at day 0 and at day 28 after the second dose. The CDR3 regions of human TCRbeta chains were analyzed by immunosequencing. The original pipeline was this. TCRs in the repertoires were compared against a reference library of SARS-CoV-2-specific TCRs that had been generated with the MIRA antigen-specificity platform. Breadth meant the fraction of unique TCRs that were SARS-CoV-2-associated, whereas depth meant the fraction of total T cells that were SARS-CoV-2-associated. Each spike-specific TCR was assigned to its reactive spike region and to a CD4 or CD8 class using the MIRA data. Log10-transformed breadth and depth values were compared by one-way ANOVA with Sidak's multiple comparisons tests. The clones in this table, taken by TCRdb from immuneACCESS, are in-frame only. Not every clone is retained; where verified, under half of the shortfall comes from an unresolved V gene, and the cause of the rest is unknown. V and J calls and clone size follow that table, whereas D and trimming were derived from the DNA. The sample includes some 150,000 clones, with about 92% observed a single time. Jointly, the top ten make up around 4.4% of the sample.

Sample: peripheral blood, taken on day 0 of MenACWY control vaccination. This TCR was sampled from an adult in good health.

At the DNA level, the sequence is TGTGCCTCCCGAGCGAGTGGCAATCAGCCCCAGCATTTT. Translated, it gives CASRASGNQPQHF. The sequence joins TRBV27 to TRBJ1-5; the D segment cannot be called with confidence. The trim is 11 bases for V and 2 bases for J, with a gap of 13 bases between the germline ends. The germline V gene (reference sequence) provides CDR1 MNHEY and CDR2 SMNVEV. The CDR3, from cysteine to phenylalanine, totals 13 residues. The CDR3 DNA has 39 bases and is translated from base 1.